The source of this T cell receptor (beta chain) is a study of T cells in Graves' hyperthyroidism and ophthalmopathy. The patients, who ranged from 18 to 65 in age, presented with newly diagnosed hyperthyroidism lasting under 2 months. A patient was excluded if there was uncontrolled infection, other autoimmune disease, pregnancy or lactation. The diagnoses drew upon clinical symptoms, serum thyroxine and TRAb, thyroid ultrasound and orbital computed tomography. This CDR3 has 11 residues. Germline loops: CDR1 KGHSH, CDR2 LQKENI. Trimming pared 3 bases from V and 6 bases from J, leaving 5 bases between. It was RNA transcripts that yielded the amplified TCR beta CDR3 regions. First-round RT-PCR targeting the TCR CDR3 was performed with the HTBI primer set. TCRdb reprocessed the multiplex PCR reads with MiXCR, giving one entry per CDR3 protein. The sample has hundreds of thousands of distinct CDR3 sequences, approximately 15% seen once.

This clonotype has ten or more counts. The sequencing sample was made of blood. The origin of this receptor is a woman aged 18-35 years with Graves' hyperthyroidism. V is TRBV18 and J is TRBJ1-2, with no clear D. CDR3 amino acids: CASSPKDGYTF. Here the CDR3 DNA reads TGTGCCAGCTCACCTAAGGATGGCTACACCTTC.